This T cell receptor beta chain was recovered during a study of preoperative IRX-2 immunotherapy in early breast cancer. Treatment noted: preoperative locoregional IRX-2 cytokine immunotherapy. This phase Ib study tested locoregional IRX-2 cytokine immunotherapy given before surgery. Assay used: immunoSEQ multiplex PCR; TCRdb lists only in-frame clones, some missing. Of about 98,000 clones listed, 86% are singletons. In germline, CDR1 is MGHDK, CDR2 SYGVNS. V gave up 2 bases and J gave up 4 bases, with 11 bases separating them. The CDR3 contains 14 residues. The chain employs TRBV25-1 and TRBJ1-2; D call uncertain. This receptor was obtained from a human donor with breast cancer. The source was tumor tissue, collected after IRX-2 immunotherapy. CDR3: CASSERGSGYGYTF. DNA for the CDR3: TGTGCCAGCAGTGAACGGGGTAGCGGCTATGGCTACACCTTC.